The 15 T cell receptor beta chains reported below all come from one sample, sequenced in a study of T cell changes during pregnancy in multiple sclerosis. This table comes from immunoSEQ multiplex PCR, and its TCRdb copy is limited to in-frame clones, with some not included. The table lists more than 55,000 clones, about 90% of them singletons. This specimen was peripheral blood, taken in the first trimester of pregnancy. The receptors were gathered from a female donor in good health, enrolled as a control in a pregnancy study.

The chain joins TRBV28 to TRBJ1-4; D is unresolved. This CDR3 comprises 11 residues. Trimming took 4 bases from V and 8 from J, leaving 5 bases between them. Germline V gene sequence: CDR1 MDHEN, CDR2 SYDVKM. The CDR3 sequence: CASSSREKLFF. The DNA for the CDR3 is TGTGCCAGCAGTTCCCGGGAAAAACTGTTTTTT.

V usage is TRBV5-4 and J usage is TRBJ2-5; D is possibly TRBD2 (5 bases). The V end lost 1 base, the J end lost 5 bases, and 9 bases lay between the germline ends. The CDR3 has 13 residues. CDR1 is SGHNT and CDR2 is YYREEE in the germline V gene (reference sequence). CDR3 sequence (DNA): TGTGCCAGCAGCTTGACGGGAATGGAGACCCAGTACTTC. Amino acids: CASSLTGMETQYF.

The chain employs TRBV7-9 and TRBJ2-1; 9 nucleotides line up with TRBD2. This CDR3 comprises 16 residues. The germline V gene has CDR1 SEHNR and CDR2 FQNEAQ (reference sequence). Unmatched junction bases numbered 8, after V lost 5 bases and J lost 3 bases. The DNA of the CDR3 is TGTGCCAGCAGCCCGGGACTAGCCAAAATCTACAATGAGCAGTTCTTC. This sequence encodes CASSPGLAKIYNEQFF.

The chain carries TRBV27 and TRBJ2-2, with 8 bases aligning to TRBD1. Germline V CDR1 and CDR2: MNHEY, SMNVEV (reference sequence). Germline trimming cut 4 bases from V and 2 bases from J; bases unmatched to any gene: 6. This CDR3 contains 16 residues. The CDR3 protein is CASSYTGGGNTGELFF. The DNA of the CDR3 is TGTGCCAGCAGTTACACAGGGGGAGGTAACACCGGGGAGCTGTTTTTT.

The chain joins TRBV27 to TRBJ1-5, with 11 bases that match TRBD1. Looked up from germline, CDR1 is MNHEY and CDR2 is SMNVEV (reference sequence). Unmatched junction bases numbered 11, after V lost 6 bases and J lost 1 base. The CDR3 is made up of 18 amino acids. CDR3 residues: CASRPGQGARISNQPQHF. The CDR3 DNA is TGTGCCAGCAGACCTGGACAGGGGGCTCGGATAAGCAATCAGCCCCAGCATTTT.

The chain links TRBV28 to TRBJ2-1, with 7 positions matching TRBD2. CDR1 MDHEN and CDR2 SYDVKM come from the germline V gene. This CDR3 is 15 amino acids long. The trim removed 2 bases at V and 3 bases at J, leaving 4 bases unmatched. CDR3 nucleotide sequence: TGTGCCAGCAGTTTAGCCCTAGCGGACTACAATGAGCAGTTCTTC. It encodes CASSLALADYNEQFF. Full variable domain (remainder filled in from reference TRBV28 and TRBJ2-1): DVKVTQSSRYLVKRTGEKVFLECVQDMDHENMFWYRQDPGLGLRLIYFSYDVKMKEKGDIPEGYSVSREKKERFSLILESASTNQTSMYLCASSLALADYNEQFFGPGTRLTVL.

This clone was recorded once. This chain joins TRBV4-2 and TRBJ2-7; 10 bases agree with TRBD2. The V segment lost 3 bases and the J segment 1 base; nucleotides outside the gene matches: 6. This CDR3 region has 16 residues. Germline values: CDR1 LGHNA, CDR2 YNFKEQ. This CDR3 reads CASSQGLALVSYEQYF. The CDR3 DNA sequence: TGTGCCAGCAGCCAGGGACTAGCGCTTGTATCCTACGAGCAGTACTTC.

J is TRBJ2-1 and V is TRBV11-2; the match to TRBD2 covers 7 bases. CDR1 is SGHAT, CDR2 FQNNGV, per germline. The CDR3 length is 17 residues. With V trimmed by 3 bases and J by 6 bases, 14 bases remained unmatched. The CDR3 loop reads CASSFSGTIQPGNEQFF. The CDR3 DNA reads TGTGCCAGCAGCTTTTCCGGGACTATCCAACCGGGCAATGAGCAGTTCTTC.

The chain uses TRBV28 and TRBJ1-5; no firm D call. The CDR3 covers 13 residues. V was trimmed by 3 bases and J by 3 bases, leaving 6 bases between them. Per the germline V gene, CDR1 is MDHEN and CDR2 is SYDVKM. CDR3 region: CASSLASNQPQHF. The CDR3 DNA reads as TGTGCCAGCAGTTTGGCCTCCAATCAGCCCCAGCATTTT. Drawing the rest from reference TRBV28 and TRBJ1-5, the complete variable domain is DVKVTQSSRYLVKRTGEKVFLECVQDMDHENMFWYRQDPGLGLRLIYFSYDVKMKEKGDIPEGYSVSREKKERFSLILESASTNQTSMYLCASSLASNQPQHFGDGTRLSIL.

This clone was detected only a few times. The chain links TRBV19 to TRBJ1-5, with unresolved D. V lost 4 bases, J lost 3 bases, and 7 bases lay in between. CDR3 length: 13 amino acids. CDR1 is LNHDA, CDR2 SQIVND, per germline (reference sequence). The CDR3 nucleotides read TGTGCCAGTAGTAAGGGAGTCAATCAGCCCCAGCATTTT. Translating gives CASSKGVNQPQHF.

The CDR3 coding sequence is TGTGCCAGCAGGCGAACTAGCACAGATACGCAGTATTTT. It yields the protein CASRRTSTDTQYF. The J gene is TRBJ2-3, the V gene TRBV27; D gene uncertain. The V gene's germline CDR1 is MNHEY and CDR2 SMNVEV (reference sequence). The CDR3 covers 13 residues. Trimming took off 6 bases at V and 0 bases at J, with 7 bases between the two ends.

This chain uses TRBV5-6 with TRBJ1-2; 8 bases match TRBD1. The CDR3 contains 14 residues. Trimming cost V 3 bases and J 8 bases; bases outside gene matches: 9. The germline V gene has CDR1 SGHDT and CDR2 YYEEEE. The CDR3 reads CASSSDRAIGGYTF. CDR3 DNA: TGTGCCAGCAGCTCGGACAGGGCTATCGGGGGCTACACCTTC.

This rearrangement joins TRBV5-4 to TRBJ2-7, with 8 positions matching TRBD2. J lost 6 bases, V lost 2 bases, and 7 bases had no gene match. Germline V gene data show CDR1 as SGHNT and CDR2 as YYREEE (reference sequence). This CDR3 comprises 14 residues. The CDR3 loop reads CASSFGGLGFEQYF. The CDR3 DNA sequence: TGTGCCAGCAGCTTTGGGGGACTAGGATTCGAGCAGTACTTC.

The CDR3 DNA sequence: TGTGCCAGCAGCTTGATTGGGCCCTACGAGCAGTACTTC. It encodes CASSLIGPYEQYF. The chain couples TRBV5-8 to TRBJ2-7; D unclear. V lost 1 base and J lost 2, with 7 bases in between. Germline V lookup: CDR1 SGHTS, CDR2 YDEGEE. CDR3 length: 13 residues.

The V gene is TRBV27, the J gene TRBJ2-1; the D gene is possibly TRBD2 (6 bases). V gave up 3 bases and J gave up 1 base, with 16 bases separating them. This CDR3 comprises 17 residues. Germline CDR1 reads MNHEY; CDR2 reads SMNVEV (reference sequence). CDR3 loop: CASSFRPGTSSYNEQFF. CDR3 sequence (DNA): TGTGCCAGCAGTTTTAGGCCCGGGACTTCTTCCTACAATGAGCAGTTCTTC.